This T cell receptor beta chain stems from a study of OX40 agonist ivuxolimab in advanced cancers. Findings and limits, study-wide: More expanded clones were seen, on average, in CD8+ T cells than in CD4+.

Data came from immunoSEQ multiplex PCR; TCRdb stores just in-frame clones and leaves some out. The repertoire holds around 55,000 clones, 77% seen once, with 6.3% in the top ten. In regard to this clone: As yet, its antigen is unknown. The germline gene is not matched at one end of the junction; a read error may be the cause.

The clonotype was recovered from an adult with an advanced solid tumor such as melanoma, head and neck, liver or kidney cancer. The source material was CD4+ or CD8+ T cells sorted from blood, sampled in a trial of the OX40 agonist ivuxolimab.

CDR3 loop: CASSQVGGTGSNTIYF. Written as DNA, the CDR3 is TGCGCCAGCAGCCAAGTTGGCGGGACAGGGTCAAACACCATATATTTT. The chain uses TRBV5-4 and TRBJ1-3; 9 positions match TRBD1. Germline-derived CDR1 and CDR2 are SGHNT and YYREEE (reference sequence). The CDR3 spans 16 residues.